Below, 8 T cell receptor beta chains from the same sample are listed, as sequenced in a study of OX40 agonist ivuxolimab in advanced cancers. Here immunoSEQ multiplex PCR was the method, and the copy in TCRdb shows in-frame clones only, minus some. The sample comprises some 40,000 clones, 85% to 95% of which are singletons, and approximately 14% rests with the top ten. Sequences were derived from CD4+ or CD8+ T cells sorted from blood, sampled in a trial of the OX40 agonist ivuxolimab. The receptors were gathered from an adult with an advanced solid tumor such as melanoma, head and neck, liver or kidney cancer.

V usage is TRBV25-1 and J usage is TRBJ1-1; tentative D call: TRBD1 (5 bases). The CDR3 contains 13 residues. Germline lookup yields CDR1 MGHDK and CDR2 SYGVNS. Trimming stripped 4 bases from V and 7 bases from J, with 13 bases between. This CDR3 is CASSVRDGGEAFF. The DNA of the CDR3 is TGTGCCAGCAGTGTCCGGGACGGTGGTGAAGCTTTCTTT.

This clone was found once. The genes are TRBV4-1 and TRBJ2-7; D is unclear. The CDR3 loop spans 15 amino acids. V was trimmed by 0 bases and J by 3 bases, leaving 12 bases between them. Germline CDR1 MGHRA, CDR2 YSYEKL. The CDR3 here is CASSQDGVASYEQYF. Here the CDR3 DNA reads TGCGCCAGCAGCCAAGATGGCGTCGCAAGCTACGAGCAGTACTTC.

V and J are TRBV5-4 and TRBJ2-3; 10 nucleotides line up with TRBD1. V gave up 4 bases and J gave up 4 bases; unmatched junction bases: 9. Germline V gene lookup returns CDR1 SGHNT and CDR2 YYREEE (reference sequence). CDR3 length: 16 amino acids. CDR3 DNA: TGTGCCAGCAGCGTACCCGGGACAGGGGTGGCAGATACGCAGTATTTT. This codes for CASSVPGTGVADTQYF.

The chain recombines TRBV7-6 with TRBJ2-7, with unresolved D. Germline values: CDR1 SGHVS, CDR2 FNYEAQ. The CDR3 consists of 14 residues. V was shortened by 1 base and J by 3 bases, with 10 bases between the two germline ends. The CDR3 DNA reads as TGTGCCAGCAGCTTAGTTTCGGGCGGCTACGAGCAGTACTTC. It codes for CASSLVSGGYEQYF.

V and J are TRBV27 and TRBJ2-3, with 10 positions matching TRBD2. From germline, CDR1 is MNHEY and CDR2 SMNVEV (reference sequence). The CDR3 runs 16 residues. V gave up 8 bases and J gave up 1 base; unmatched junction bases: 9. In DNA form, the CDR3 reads TGTGCCAGCCGACTAGCGGGTTTCACTCGCACAGATACGCAGTATTTT. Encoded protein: CASRLAGFTRTDTQYF.

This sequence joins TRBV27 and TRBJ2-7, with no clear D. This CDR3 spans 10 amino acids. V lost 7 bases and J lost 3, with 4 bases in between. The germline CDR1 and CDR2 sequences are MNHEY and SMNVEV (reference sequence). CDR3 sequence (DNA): TGTGCCAGCACGATCTACGAGCAGTACTTC. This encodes CASTIYEQYF.

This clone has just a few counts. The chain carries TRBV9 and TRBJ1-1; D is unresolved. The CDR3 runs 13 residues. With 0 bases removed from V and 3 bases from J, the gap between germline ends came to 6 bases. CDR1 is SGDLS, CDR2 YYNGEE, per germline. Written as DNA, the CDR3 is TGTGCCAGCAGCGTAGGTCGGGACACTGAAGCTTTCTTT. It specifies CASSVGRDTEAFF.

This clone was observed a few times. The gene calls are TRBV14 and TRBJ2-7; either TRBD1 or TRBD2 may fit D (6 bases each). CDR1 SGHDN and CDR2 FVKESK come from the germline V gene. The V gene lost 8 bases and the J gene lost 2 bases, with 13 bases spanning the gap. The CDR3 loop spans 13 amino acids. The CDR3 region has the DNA TGTGCCAGCGCTGTGGAGGGGGCCTACGAGCAGTACTTC. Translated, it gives CASAVEGAYEQYF.